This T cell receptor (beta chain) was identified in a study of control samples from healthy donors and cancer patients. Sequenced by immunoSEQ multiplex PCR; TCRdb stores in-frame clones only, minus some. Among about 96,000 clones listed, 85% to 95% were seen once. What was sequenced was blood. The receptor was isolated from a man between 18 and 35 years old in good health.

The CDR3 loop is CVRSFRTGGRNTEAFF. In nucleotides, the CDR3 is TGTGTCAGAAGCTTCCGGACAGGGGGAAGGAACACTGAAGCTTTCTTT. This chain joins TRBV7-5 and TRBJ1-1; the table's TRBD1 call for D was not verified on the DNA. TRBV7-5 is assigned pseudogene status. The CDR3 runs to 16 residues.